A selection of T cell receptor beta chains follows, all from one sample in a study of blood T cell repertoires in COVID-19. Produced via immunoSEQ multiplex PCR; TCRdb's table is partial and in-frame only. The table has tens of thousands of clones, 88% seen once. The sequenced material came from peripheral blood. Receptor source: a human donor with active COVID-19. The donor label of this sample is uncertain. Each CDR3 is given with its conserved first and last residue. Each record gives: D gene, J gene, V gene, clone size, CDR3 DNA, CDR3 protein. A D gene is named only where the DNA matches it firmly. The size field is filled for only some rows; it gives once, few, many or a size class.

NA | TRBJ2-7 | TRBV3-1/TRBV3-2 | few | TGTGCCAGCAGCCAAGTCGGTCAGGGGATTCGCGGGCAGTACTTC | CASSQVGQGIRGQYF
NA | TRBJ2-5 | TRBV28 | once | TGTGCCAGCAAGATGGGACTGCCCCAAGAGACCCAGTACTTC | CASKMGLPQETQYF
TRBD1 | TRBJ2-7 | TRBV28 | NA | TGTGCCAGCAGTTTTCGGGACAGGGGGAAGCAGTACTTC | CASSFRDRGKQYF
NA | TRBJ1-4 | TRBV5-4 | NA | TGTGCCAGCAGCTTAGGAGGAGCAACTAATGAAAAACTGTTTTTT | CASSLGGATNEKLFF
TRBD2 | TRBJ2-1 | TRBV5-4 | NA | TGTGCCAGCAGCTCGTCGAATAGCGGGAGTCTCGCGCAGTTCTTC | CASSSSNSGSLAQFF
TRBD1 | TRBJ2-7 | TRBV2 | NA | TGTGCCAGCAGGGCTGACAGGGCTGGCGAGCAGTACTTC | CASRADRAGEQYF
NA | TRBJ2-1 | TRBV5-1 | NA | TGCGCCAGCAGCTTGCGGGCGGGGAGCTCCTACAATGAGCAGTTCTTC | CASSLRAGSSYNEQFF
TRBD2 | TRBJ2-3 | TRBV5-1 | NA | TGCGCCAGCAGCGAGGGACTAGCGGGGGGTACAGATACGCAGTATTTT | CASSEGLAGGTDTQYF
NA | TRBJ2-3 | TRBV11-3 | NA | TGTGCCAGCAGCTTAGGCCAGGGCCCCACAGATACGCAGTATTTT | CASSLGQGPTDTQYF
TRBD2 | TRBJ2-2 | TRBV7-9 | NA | TGTGCCAGCAGCTTACCTACTAGCGGGGCCAACACCGGGGAGCTGTTTTTT | CASSLPTSGANTGELFF
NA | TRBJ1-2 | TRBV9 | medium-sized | TGTGCCAGCAGCCCCCGTTCAACCAATCCGCGGGGCTACACCTTC | CASSPRSTNPRGYTF
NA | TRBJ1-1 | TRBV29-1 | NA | TGCAGCGCCGGAGGAGGGGCCACTGAAGCTTTCTTT | CSAGGGATEAFF
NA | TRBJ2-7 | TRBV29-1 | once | TGCAGCGTACCGGGACTCGGGGGCGAGCAGTACTTC | CSVPGLGGEQYF
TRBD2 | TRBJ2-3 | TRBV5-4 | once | TGTGCCAGCAGCCGACTAGCGGGAGAAGCAGATACGCAGTATTTT | CASSRLAGEADTQYF
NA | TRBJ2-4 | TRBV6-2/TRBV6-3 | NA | TGTGCCAGCAGTTACATTCGGGGGGCAGGCGACGTGGACATTCAGTACTTC | CASSYIRGAGDVDIQYF
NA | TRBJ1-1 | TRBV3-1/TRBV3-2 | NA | TGTGCCAGCAGCAACGGTGGGGGGAAGAACACTGAAGCTTTCTTT | CASSNGGGKNTEAFF
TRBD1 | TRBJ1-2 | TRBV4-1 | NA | TGCGCCAGCAGCCCTACGGGACAGTATTCAGGCTATGGCTACACCTTC | CASSPTGQYSGYGYTF
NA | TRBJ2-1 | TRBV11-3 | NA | TGTGCCAGCAGCTTAGATGAAACAGCCGGCGCAAAGTTCTTC | CASSLDETAGAKFF
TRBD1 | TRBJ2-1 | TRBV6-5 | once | TGTGCCAGCAGGGACAGGGCCTTAAACAATGAGCAGTTCTTC | CASRDRALNNEQFF
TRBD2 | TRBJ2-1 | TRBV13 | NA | TGTGCCAGCAGCTTATTAGCGCCTAGCGGAGCCAATGAGCAGTTCTTC | CASSLLAPSGANEQFF
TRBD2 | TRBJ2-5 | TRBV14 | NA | TGTGCCAGCAGCCAACGGCCGGGGGGGATTTCACAAGAGACCCAGTACTTC | CASSQRPGGISQETQYF
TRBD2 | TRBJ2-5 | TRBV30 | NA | TGTGCCTGGAGACTAGCGGGGGGGCTGACCGAGACCCAGTACTTC | CAWRLAGGLTETQYF
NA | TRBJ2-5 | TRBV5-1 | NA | TGCGCCAGCAGCTCGGACTTGCCCTTAGGGACCCAGTACTTC | CASSSDLPLGTQYF
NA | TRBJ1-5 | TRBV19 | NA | TGTGCCAGTAGTAACTCAGGAAATCAGCCCCAGCATTTT | CASSNSGNQPQHF
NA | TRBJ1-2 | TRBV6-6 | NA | TGTGCCATATACGACGGGGTGGACTATGGCTACACCTTC | CAIYDGVDYGYTF
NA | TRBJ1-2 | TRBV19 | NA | TGTGCCAGTAAATCAGGTCCAGGGTCCGGCTACACCTTC | CASKSGPGSGYTF
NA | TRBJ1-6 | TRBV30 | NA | TGTGCCTGGAGTATAATAGGGGAGGGAAGCTCACCCCTCCACTTT | CAWSIIGEGSSPLHF
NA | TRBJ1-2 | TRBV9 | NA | TGTGCCAGCAGAGGGGCAGGGGAATTTTACGGCTACACCTTC | CASRGAGEFYGYTF
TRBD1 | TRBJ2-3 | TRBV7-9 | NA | TGTGCCAGCAGCTTAGAACAGGGGACAGTAAATACGCAGTATTTT | CASSLEQGTVNTQYF
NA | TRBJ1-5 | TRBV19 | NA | TGTGCCAGTAGTCAGCTGATAGGGGATCCTAGCAATCAGCCCCAGCATTTT | CASSQLIGDPSNQPQHF
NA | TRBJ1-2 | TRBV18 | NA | TGTGCCAGCTCACCACCGAGGGAAGGCTATGGCTACACCTTC | CASSPPREGYGYTF